These T cell receptor beta chains were read from a single sample in a study of shared clonotypes between healthy human individuals. Clones were sequenced by immunoSEQ multiplex PCR, and TCRdb holds only the in-frame ones, with some missing. The table lists under 1,100,000 clones, around 82% of them singletons. The sequenced material came from memory CD4+ T cells from PBMCs. These receptors were obtained from a man aged 18-30 years in good health. Some clones in this sample may be carry-over from other donors' samples. CDR3s include the opening cysteine and the closing phenylalanine or tryptophan. A D gene is named only where the DNA matches it firmly. Clone size is given for some rows only: seen once, a few or many times, or a class if the clone is expanded.

TRBV18	TRBJ1-5	.	few	TGTGCCAGCTCACCGGTGGGTTCTAGCAATCAGCCCCAGCATTTT	CASSPVGSSNQPQHF
TRBV27	TRBJ1-6	.	.	TGTGCCAGCAGTTTCTCCAACTCCTATAATTCACCCCTCCACTTT	CASSFSNSYNSPLHF
TRBV27	TRBJ2-7	.	.	TGTGCCAGCAGCCATAAGTACGAGCAGTACTTC	CASSHKYEQYF
TRBV10-3	TRBJ2-1	.	many	TGTGCCATCAGTGGGTGGGGAGCGGAGGCCCTAAGCTCCTACAATGAGCAGTTCTTC	CAISGWGAEALSSYNEQFF
TRBV28	TRBJ2-7	TRBD1	.	TGTGCCAGCAAGGGACAGGGAAGCAACTACGAGCAGTACTTC	CASKGQGSNYEQYF
TRBV5-6	TRBJ1-2	.	.	TGTGCCAGCAGCTTGGTATGGAAAGGAGGGGATGATGGCTACACCTTC	CASSLVWKGGDDGYTF
TRBV6-1	TRBJ1-4	.	.	TGTGCCAGCAGTACGGGGACAATCAAGGAAAAACTGTTTTTT	CASSTGTIKEKLFF
TRBV2	TRBJ1-5	.	once	TGTGCCAGCACCTACCCTGTCGAGGGACCCCAGCATTTT	CASTYPVEGPQHF
TRBV30	TRBJ1-2	.	.	TGTGCCTGGACTCCCCAACACTATGGCTACACCTTC	CAWTPQHYGYTF
TRBV27	TRBJ2-1	.	.	TGTGCCAGCGGGACCAACAGGGAGCGGGATGAGCAGTTCTTC	CASGTNRERDEQFF
TRBV5-5	TRBJ1-3	.	.	TGTGCCAGCAGCACGGAAGTGGTGGGAAACACCATATATTTT	CASSTEVVGNTIYF
TRBV10-3	TRBJ1-5	.	many	TGTGCCATCAGTCGGGACGGTGATCAGCCCCAGCATTTT	CAISRDGDQPQHF
TRBV7-9	TRBJ2-7	.	few	TGTGCCAGCAGCCCCAGGTCCAACTCCTACGAGCAGTACTTC	CASSPRSNSYEQYF
TRBV11-2	TRBJ2-2	TRBD2	.	TGTGCCAGCAGCTTAGGCTGGGGGGGATACACCGGGGAGCTGTTTTTT	CASSLGWGGYTGELFF
TRBV6-6	TRBJ1-4	.	.	TGTGCCAGCAGTTCCCGGGATATCGGGCCCGACGAAAAACTGTTTTTT	CASSSRDIGPDEKLFF
TRBV25-1	TRBJ1-4	.	.	TGTGCCAGCAGTGGAGGAGGCTTGGTAGAAAAACTGTTTTTT	CASSGGGLVEKLFF
TRBV6-1	TRBJ1-2	.	.	TGTGCCAGCCTCCGGGGTGACTATGGCTACACCTTC	CASLRGDYGYTF
TRBV27	TRBJ1-5	.	few	TGTGCCAGCAGTTTATCGGCGTGGGGTCAGCCCCAGCATTTT	CASSLSAWGQPQHF
TRBV19	TRBJ1-4	.	.	TGTGCCAGTAGTATTAGAGGGGAAAAACTGTTTTTT	CASSIRGEKLFF
TRBV7-6	TRBJ1-3	.	.	TGTGCCAGCAGCCCAGCAGTAGCCTCTGGAAACACCATATATTTT	CASSPAVASGNTIYF
TRBV4-2	TRBJ1-1	.	many	TGTGCCAGCAGCCCAGTTGGCCGGGACACTGAAGCTTTCTTT	CASSPVGRDTEAFF
TRBV6-5	TRBJ1-2	.	.	TGTGCCAGCAGTTTTGGCGAGGCTAACTATGGCTACACCTTC	CASSFGEANYGYTF
TRBV7-9	TRBJ1-2	.	.	TGTGCCAGCAGCTTAGTCGGACAAAACTATGGCTACACCTTC	CASSLVGQNYGYTF
TRBV29-1	TRBJ1-2	TRBD1	few	TGCAGCGACGAAGGTGGGACAGGAGGGTATGGCTACACCTTC	CSDEGGTGGYGYTF
TRBV28	TRBJ1-1	.	.	TGTGCCAGCAGTTCCTTGGGGGCAATGGACACTGAAGCTTTCTTT	CASSSLGAMDTEAFF
TRBV7-9	TRBJ2-2	.	many	TGTGCCAGCCGCTCACCAGGCGACGGGGAGCTGTTTTTT	CASRSPGDGELFF
TRBV5-1	TRBJ2-5	TRBD2	.	TGCGCCAGCAGCCCCCTGGGCCCAACTAGCGGACAAGAGACCCAGTACTTC	CASSPLGPTSGQETQYF
TRBV18	TRBJ1-1	.	.	TGTGCCAGCTCACGTGGGCGGGAGAACACTGAAGCTTTCTTT	CASSRGRENTEAFF
TRBV6-1	TRBJ2-5	TRBD2	.	TGTGCCAGCAGTGATCTGGGAGGGCAAGAGACCCAGTACTTC	CASSDLGGQETQYF
TRBV30	TRBJ2-3	.	.	TGTGCCATGGGGTCGGGGCAGTATTTT	CAMGSGQYF
TRBV18	TRBJ1-1	.	.	TGTGCCAGCTCATATACTCCGATGAACACTGAAGCTTTCTTT	CASSYTPMNTEAFF
TRBV2	TRBJ1-5	.	.	TGTGCCAGCAGCGGTCGGCATAGCAATCAGCCCCAGCATTTT	CASSGRHSNQPQHF
TRBV5-1	TRBJ2-3	TRBD1	.	TGCGCCAGCAGCACTCTGACAGGGGGTGGCACAGATACGCAGTATTTT	CASSTLTGGGTDTQYF
TRBV5-4	TRBJ2-7	TRBD2	.	TGTGCCAGCAGCAGCGGGGGCGGTGCCGGTGGGCAGTACTTC	CASSSGGGAGGQYF
TRBV18	TRBJ2-2	TRBD2	.	TGTGCCAGCTCACCGCAAAGGGCACTAGCGGGATCGAACACCGGGGAGCTGTTTTTT	CASSPQRALAGSNTGELFF
TRBV2	TRBJ2-5	.	few	TGTGCCAGCAGTGACATAGAAGAGACCCAGTACTTC	CASSDIEETQYF
TRBV5-4	TRBJ2-1	.	.	TGTGCCAGCAGCAACAGTCCCGGGCATGAGCAGTTCTTC	CASSNSPGHEQFF
TRBV4-2	TRBJ2-1	.	.	TGTGCCAGCAGCCAAGATCGACAGAGAATCTACAATGAGCAGTTCTTC	CASSQDRQRIYNEQFF
TRBV6-6	TRBJ2-5	.	.	TGTGCCAGCAGTTACTCAACCGGGAGAGAAGAGACCCAGTACTTC	CASSYSTGREETQYF
TRBV27	TRBJ1-4	.	.	TGTGCCAGCAGCCCGGACATTGCTAGGGGCCGTCATAATGAAAAGCTGTTTTTT	CASSPDIARGRHNEKLFF
TRBV6-5	TRBJ2-2	.	.	TGTGCCAGCAGTCGTGGGCCCGGGGAGCTGTTTTTT	CASSRGPGELFF
TRBV28	TRBJ1-1	TRBD1	.	TGTGCCAGTGTGAGGGACAGTAACACTGAAGCTTTCTTT	CASVRDSNTEAFF
TRBV5-1	TRBJ1-5	.	.	TGCGCCAGCAGCTTGGACGGTCATAGCAATCAGCCCCAGCATTTT	CASSLDGHSNQPQHF
TRBV27	TRBJ1-3	.	.	TGTGCCAGCAGTTCGCAACCCTGGAACACCATATATTTT	CASSSQPWNTIYF